The present T cell receptor (beta chain) was sequenced within a study of regulatory T cells in long-lasting Graves disease (dated by TCRdb to about 2021). Turning to the overall study: Persistent Graves' disease was defined as antithyroid drug treatment for over 5 years with persistently positive TSH receptor autoantibodies. Patients with persistent Graves' disease were compared with patients with newly diagnosed Graves' disease using TCR sequencing and RNA sequencing of peripheral blood. The study was conducted in China and was registered as a clinical trial. A total of about 33 samples underwent TCR sequencing, from roughly 13 patients with persistent Graves' disease and some 20 patients with newly diagnosed Graves' disease. In the clinical cohort, patients with persistent Graves' disease had used antithyroid drugs for an average of about 10.3 years.

Based on the germline V gene, the CDR1 and CDR2 sequences are MDHEN and SYDVKM. Including the terminal cysteine and phenylalanine, the CDR3 comprises 15 residues. The sequence is cut down to CDR3 DNA, 45 bases in frame from base 1. Cut back by 7 bases and 8 bases, the V and J ends lie 18 bases apart. Study-wide conclusions, independent of this receptor: Persistent patients shared more public clonotypes among themselves (around 2,800) than newly diagnosed patients did (about 1,000). Because the primary lesion, thyroid tissue, could not be accessed, the study looked at peripheral blood alone. Persistent disease showed preferential use of TRBV28, TRBJ1-2 and TRBJ2-5, whereas newly diagnosed disease favored TRBV20-1 and TRBJ2-1. The small sample size was acknowledged by the authors as a limitation that may reduce accuracy. Only the TCR beta chain was sequenced and analyzed. Lower TCR Shannon entropy and fewer highly expanded clones were observed in persistent Graves' disease patients than in newly diagnosed patients, which suggested clonal expansion.

This clonotype was observed many times. Its antigen remains undetermined. Per-base qualities were not stored, and no clone one base away is much larger. The time point label, as the study defines it: persistent/refractory GD, antithyroid drugs over 5 years with positive TRAb. RNA was extracted from PBMCs in TRIzol for both TCR sequencing and RNA sequencing. Graves' disease was diagnosed according to American Thyroid Association guidelines. The patients came from an endocrinology department in Xi'an, China. Each patient gave approximately 9.7 milliliters of peripheral blood, collected in an EDTA anticoagulant tube. PBMCs were isolated by Ficoll Paque Plus density gradient separation without further T cell sorting. RNA quality was checked with an Agilent 2100 Bioanalyzer and agarose gel, and concentration with a NanoDrop 2000. Libraries came from multiplex PCR. The listed sequencing device is Illumina HiSeq 4000. To build TCR beta libraries, CDR3 regions were amplified by Arm-PCR using iRepertoire HTBI primers. Gel purification was performed on PCR products prior to sequencing. As for the authors' bioinformatics: Gene usage analysis of CDR3 amino acid clonotypes used the roughly 60 TRBV and approximately 13 TRBJ segments found across samples. Filtered high-quality paired reads were merged into contigs using COPE and FqMerger. BLAST was used to align contigs to IMGT TRBV, TRBD and TRBJ reference genes, with CDR3 defined following IMGT. Any clonotype with a frequency above 0.1% was counted as a highly expanded clone. Repertoire diversity was measured by Shannon entropy, and V-J evenness by the Gini coefficient. Clonotypes shared by more than one individual were considered public. TCRdb reprocessed the public reads (quality trimming at Q25 with fastp, clone calling with MiXCR) and kept in-frame beta chains. Every entry covers one CDR3 protein and lists the most common genes and DNA from its rows. The V and J calls and clone size are TCRdb's, not the authors'. The sample yields around 460,000 distinct CDR3 sequences; about 22% were counted once. The ten most abundant clones make up approximately 14% of the sample.

This TCR was sampled from a female donor with Graves disease. The chain uses TRBV28 and TRBJ1-6; the D gene is unclear. Sequenced material: peripheral blood mononuclear cells (PBMCs), taken when the disease was refractory, from a patient treated with antithyroid drugs. The CDR3 region: CASNLPNSPYSPLHF. The DNA sequence follows: TGTGCCAGCAACCTACCGAACAGCCCTTATTCACCCCTCCACTTT.